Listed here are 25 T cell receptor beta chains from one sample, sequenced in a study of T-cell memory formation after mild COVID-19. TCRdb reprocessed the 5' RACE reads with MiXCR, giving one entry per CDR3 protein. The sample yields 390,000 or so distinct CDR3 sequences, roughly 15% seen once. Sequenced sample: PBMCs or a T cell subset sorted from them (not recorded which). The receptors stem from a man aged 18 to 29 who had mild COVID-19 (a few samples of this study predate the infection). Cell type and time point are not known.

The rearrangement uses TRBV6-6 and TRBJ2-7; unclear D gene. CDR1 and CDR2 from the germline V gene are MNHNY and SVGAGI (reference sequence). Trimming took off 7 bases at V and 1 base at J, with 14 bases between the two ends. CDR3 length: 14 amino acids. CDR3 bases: TGTGCCAGCACCCTGGACGGAAATTCCTACGAGCAGTACGTC. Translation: CASTLDGNSYEQYV.

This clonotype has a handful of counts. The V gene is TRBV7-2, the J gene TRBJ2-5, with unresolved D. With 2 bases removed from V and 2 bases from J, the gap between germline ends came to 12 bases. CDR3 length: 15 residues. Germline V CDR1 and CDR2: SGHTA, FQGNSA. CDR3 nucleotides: TGTGCCAGCAGCTTAATCGGCGATCGACAAGAGACCCAGTACTTC. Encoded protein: CASSLIGDRQETQYF.

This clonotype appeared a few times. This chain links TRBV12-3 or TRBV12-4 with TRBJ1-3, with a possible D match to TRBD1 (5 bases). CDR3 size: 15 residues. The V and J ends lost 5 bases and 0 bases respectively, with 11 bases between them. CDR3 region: CASSHRFYSGNTIYF. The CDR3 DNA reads TGTGCCAGCAGTCACAGGTTCTACTCTGGAAACACCATATATTTT.

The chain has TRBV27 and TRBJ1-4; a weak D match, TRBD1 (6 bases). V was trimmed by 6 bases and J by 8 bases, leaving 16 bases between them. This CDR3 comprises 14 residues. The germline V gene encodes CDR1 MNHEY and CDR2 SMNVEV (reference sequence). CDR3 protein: CASSLGGGGEKLFF. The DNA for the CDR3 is TGTGCCAGCAGCCTCGGGGGGGGCGGGGAAAAACTGTTTTTT.

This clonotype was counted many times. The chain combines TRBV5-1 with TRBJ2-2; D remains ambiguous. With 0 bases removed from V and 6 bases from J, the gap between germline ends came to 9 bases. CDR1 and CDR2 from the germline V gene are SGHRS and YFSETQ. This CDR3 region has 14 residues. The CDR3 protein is CASSLGYKSGELFF. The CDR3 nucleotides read TGCGCCAGCAGCTTGGGCTACAAATCCGGGGAGCTGTTTTTT.

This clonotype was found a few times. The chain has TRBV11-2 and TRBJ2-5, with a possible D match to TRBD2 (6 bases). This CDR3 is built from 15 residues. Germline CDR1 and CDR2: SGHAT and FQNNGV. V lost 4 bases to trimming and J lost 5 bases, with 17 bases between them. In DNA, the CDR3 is TGTGCCAGCAGCTCCGGGTGGGGGGAGGCGGAGACCCAGTACTTC. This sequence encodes CASSSGWGEAETQYF.

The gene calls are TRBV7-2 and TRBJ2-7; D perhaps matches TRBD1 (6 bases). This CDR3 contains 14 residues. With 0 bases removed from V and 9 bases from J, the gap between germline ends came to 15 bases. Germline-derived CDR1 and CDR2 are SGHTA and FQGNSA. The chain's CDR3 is CASSLAQGTLGQYF. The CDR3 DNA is TGTGCCAGCAGCTTAGCGCAGGGGACACTAGGGCAGTACTTC. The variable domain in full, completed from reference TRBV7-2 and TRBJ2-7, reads GAGVSQSPSNKVTEKGKDVELRCDPISGHTALYWYRQSLGQGLEFLIYFQGNSAPDKSGLPSDRFSAERTGGSVSTLTIQRTQQEDSAVYLCASSLAQGTLGQYFGPGTRLTVT.

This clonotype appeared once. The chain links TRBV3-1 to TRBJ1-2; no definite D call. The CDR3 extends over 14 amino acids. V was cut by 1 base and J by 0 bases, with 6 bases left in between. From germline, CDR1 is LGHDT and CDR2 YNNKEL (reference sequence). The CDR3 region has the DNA TGTGCCAGCAGCCAAGGCGTTCCTAACTATGGCTACACCTTC. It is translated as CASSQGVPNYGYTF.

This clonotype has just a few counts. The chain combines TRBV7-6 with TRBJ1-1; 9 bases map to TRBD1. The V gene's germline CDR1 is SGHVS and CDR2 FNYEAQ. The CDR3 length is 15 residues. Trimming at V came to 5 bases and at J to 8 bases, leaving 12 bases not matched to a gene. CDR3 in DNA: TGTGCCAGCAGCATGGGGACAGGGCCCATGTCGGAAGCTTTCTTT. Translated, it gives CASSMGTGPMSEAFF.

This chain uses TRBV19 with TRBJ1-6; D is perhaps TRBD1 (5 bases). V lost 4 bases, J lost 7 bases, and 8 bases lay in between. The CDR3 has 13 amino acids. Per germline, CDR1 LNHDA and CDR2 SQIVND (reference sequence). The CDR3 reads CASSRQSNSPLHF. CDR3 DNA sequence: TGTGCCAGTAGTAGACAGAGCAATTCACCCCTCCACTTT.

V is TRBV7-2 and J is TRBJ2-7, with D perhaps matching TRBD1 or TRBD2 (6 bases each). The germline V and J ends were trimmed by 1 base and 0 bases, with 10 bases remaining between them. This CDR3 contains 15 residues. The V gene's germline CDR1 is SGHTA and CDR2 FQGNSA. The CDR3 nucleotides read TGTGCCAGCAGCTTAGTCGGGGGCCTCTCCTACGAGCAGTACTTC. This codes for CASSLVGGLSYEQYF.

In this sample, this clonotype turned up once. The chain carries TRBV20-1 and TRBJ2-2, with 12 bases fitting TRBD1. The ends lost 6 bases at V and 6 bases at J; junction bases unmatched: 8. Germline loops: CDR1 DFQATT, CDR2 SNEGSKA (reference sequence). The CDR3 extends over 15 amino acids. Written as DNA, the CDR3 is TGCAGTGCCCGAGGGGGACAGGGGGCCCCCGGGGAGCTGTTTTTT. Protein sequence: CSARGGQGAPGELFF.

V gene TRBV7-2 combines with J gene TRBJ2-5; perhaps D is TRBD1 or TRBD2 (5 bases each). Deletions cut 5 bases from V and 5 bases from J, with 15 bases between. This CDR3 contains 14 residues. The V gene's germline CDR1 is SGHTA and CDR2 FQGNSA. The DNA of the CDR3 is TGTGCCAGCAGCCTAAGGGGTAGGGAGGAGACCCAGTACTTC. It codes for CASSLRGREETQYF.

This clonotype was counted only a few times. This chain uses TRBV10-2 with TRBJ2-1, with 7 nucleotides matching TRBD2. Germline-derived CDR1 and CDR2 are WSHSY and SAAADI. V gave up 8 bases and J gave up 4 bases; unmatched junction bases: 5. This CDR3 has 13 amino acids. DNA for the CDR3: TGCGCCAGCCGGACTAGTGTTTACAATGAGCAGTTCTTC. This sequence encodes CASRTSVYNEQFF.

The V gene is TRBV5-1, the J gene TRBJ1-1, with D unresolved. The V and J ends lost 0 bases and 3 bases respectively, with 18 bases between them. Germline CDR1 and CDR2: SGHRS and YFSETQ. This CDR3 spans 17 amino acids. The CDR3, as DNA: TGCGCCAGCAGCTTGGGGCGATCTACTATTGAAGACACTGAAGCTTTCTTT. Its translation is CASSLGRSTIEDTEAFF.

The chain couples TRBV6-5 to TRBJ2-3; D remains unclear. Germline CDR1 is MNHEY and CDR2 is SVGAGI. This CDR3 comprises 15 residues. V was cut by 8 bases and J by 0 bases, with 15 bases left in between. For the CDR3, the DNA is TGTGCCAGCCGGTCCCCGGGTCGAAGCACAGATACGCAGTATTTT. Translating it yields CASRSPGRSTDTQYF.

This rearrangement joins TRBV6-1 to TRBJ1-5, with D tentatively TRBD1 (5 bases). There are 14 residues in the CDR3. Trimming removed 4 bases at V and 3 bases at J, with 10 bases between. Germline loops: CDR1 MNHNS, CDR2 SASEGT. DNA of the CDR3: TGTGCCAGCAGTGGCGGCGGGACCAATCAGCCCCAGCATTTT. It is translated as CASSGGGTNQPQHF.

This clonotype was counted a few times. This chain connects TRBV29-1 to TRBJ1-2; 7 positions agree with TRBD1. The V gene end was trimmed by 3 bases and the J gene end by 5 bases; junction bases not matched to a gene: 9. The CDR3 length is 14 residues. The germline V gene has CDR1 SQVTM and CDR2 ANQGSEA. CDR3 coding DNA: TGCAGCGTTGAGGGGACAGACCTCTTATATGGCTACACCTTC. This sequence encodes CSVEGTDLLYGYTF.

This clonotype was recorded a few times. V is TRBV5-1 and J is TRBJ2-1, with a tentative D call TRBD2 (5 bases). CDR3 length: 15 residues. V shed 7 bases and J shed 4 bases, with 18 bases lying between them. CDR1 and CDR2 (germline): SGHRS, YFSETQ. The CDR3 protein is CASRTGFGGYNEQFF. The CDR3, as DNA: TGCGCCAGCCGAACGGGGTTTGGTGGGTACAATGAGCAGTTCTTC.

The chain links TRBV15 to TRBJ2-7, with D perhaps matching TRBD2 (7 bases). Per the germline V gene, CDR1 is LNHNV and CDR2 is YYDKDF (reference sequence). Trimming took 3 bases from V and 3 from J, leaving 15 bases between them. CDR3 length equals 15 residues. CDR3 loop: CATSSSRGASYEQYF. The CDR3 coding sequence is TGTGCCACCAGCAGCAGTCGGGGGGCAAGCTACGAGCAGTACTTC.

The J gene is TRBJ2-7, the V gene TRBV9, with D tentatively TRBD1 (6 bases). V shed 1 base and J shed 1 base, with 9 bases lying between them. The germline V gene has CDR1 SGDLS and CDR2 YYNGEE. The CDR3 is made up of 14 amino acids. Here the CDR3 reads CASSVSGQSYEQYF. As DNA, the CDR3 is TGTGCCAGCAGCGTATCAGGACAGTCCTACGAGCAGTACTTC.

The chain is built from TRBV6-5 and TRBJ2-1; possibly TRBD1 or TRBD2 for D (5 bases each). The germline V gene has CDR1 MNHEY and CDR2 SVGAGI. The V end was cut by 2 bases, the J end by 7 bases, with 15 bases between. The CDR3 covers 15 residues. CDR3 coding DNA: TGTGCCAGCAGTTACGGGGGAGTAGGTGTGAATGAGCAGTTCTTC. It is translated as CASSYGGVGVNEQFF.

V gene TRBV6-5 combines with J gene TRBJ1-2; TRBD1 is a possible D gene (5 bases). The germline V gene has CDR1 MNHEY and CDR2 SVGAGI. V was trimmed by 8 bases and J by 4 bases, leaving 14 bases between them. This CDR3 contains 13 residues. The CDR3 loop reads CASGGRSPYGYTF. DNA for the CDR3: TGTGCCAGCGGGGGTCGTTCCCCCTATGGCTACACCTTC.

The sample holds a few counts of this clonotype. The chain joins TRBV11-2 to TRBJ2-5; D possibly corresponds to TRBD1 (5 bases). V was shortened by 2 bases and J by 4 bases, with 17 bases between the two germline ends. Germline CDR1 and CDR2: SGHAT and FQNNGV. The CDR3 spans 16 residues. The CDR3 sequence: CASSLRVLQVLETQYF. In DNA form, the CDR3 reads TGTGCCAGCAGCTTAAGGGTCTTACAGGTACTAGAGACCCAGTACTTC.

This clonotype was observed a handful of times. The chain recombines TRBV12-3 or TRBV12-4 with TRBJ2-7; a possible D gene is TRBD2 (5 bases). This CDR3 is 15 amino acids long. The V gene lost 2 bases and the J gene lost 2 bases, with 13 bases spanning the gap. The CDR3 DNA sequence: TGTGCCAGCAGTTTATATGGTAGCGTGACCTACGAGCAGTACTTC. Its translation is CASSLYGSVTYEQYF.